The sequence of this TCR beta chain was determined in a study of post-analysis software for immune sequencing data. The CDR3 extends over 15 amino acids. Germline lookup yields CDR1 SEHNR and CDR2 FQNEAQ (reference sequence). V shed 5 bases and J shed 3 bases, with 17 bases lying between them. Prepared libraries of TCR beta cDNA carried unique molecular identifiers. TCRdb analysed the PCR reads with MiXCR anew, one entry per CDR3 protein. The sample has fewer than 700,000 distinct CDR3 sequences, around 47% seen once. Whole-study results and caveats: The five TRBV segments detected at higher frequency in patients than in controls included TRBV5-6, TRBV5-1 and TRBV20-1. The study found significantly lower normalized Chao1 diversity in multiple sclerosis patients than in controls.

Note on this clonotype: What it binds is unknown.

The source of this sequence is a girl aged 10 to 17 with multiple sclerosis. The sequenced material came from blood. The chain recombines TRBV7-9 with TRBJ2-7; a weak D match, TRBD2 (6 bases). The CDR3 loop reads CASSPGDSLFYEQYF. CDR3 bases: TGTGCCAGCAGCCCTGGGGACTCGCTCTTCTACGAGCAGTACTTC.